The next 19 T cell receptor beta chains were all read from a single sample in a study of cytomegalovirus exposure and HLA in healthy donors. Primers included in the PCR were 60 Vbeta and 13 Jbeta primers. The repertoire was sequenced with immunoSEQ multiplex PCR; TCRdb's copy has only in-frame clones and lacks some. Among around 200,000 clones listed, over 70% were seen once. The sample was PBMCs. Receptors originate from a male donor in good health and CMV-seronegative.

This clone occurred a few times. This chain links TRBV30 with TRBJ1-2; 10 nucleotides agree with TRBD1. The V gene's germline CDR1 is GTSNPN and CDR2 SVGIG (reference sequence). With V trimmed by 5 bases and J by 5 bases, 8 bases remained unmatched. The CDR3 is made up of 14 amino acids. CDR3 sequence: CAWFDRGRDYGYTF. The CDR3, as DNA: TGTGCCTGGTTCGACAGGGGGCGGGATTATGGCTACACCTTC.

On this clone itself: Other DNA sequences from this sample encode an identical CDR3 as well. V and J are TRBV6-1 and TRBJ1-6; D unresolved. With 3 bases removed from V and 7 bases from J, the gap between germline ends came to 10 bases. CDR1 and CDR2 from the germline V gene are MNHNS and SASEGT. This CDR3 has 14 residues. CDR3 region: CASSDGVGNSPLHF. The CDR3 DNA reads TGTGCCAGCAGTGACGGGGTTGGAAATTCACCCCTCCACTTT.

This clone turned up a few times. The V call is TRBV10-3, the J call TRBJ1-2; unclear D gene. V gave up 8 bases and J gave up 5 bases, with 12 bases separating them. The CDR3 runs 12 residues. Germline loops: CDR1 ENHRY, CDR2 SYGVKD. The CDR3 region is CAISSEGYGYTF. The CDR3, as DNA: TGTGCCATCTCGTCGGAGGGATATGGCTACACCTTC.

The chain links TRBV4-2 to TRBJ2-1, with D possibly being TRBD2 (6 bases). The V gene lost 1 base and the J gene lost 0 bases, with 16 bases spanning the gap. Germline loops: CDR1 LGHNA, CDR2 YNFKEQ. This CDR3 is 18 amino acids long. In nucleotides, the CDR3 is TGTGCCAGCAGCCAAGTCTTACGCGGGGTAAGCTCCTACAATGAGCAGTTCTTC. It codes for CASSQVLRGVSSYNEQFF.

For this clone: The sample carries other DNA sequences with the same CDR3. V gene TRBV2 combines with J gene TRBJ1-6, with 9 bases aligning to TRBD1. V shed 4 bases and J 7 bases; nucleotides not matched to a gene: 5. The germline gives CDR1 SNHLY, CDR2 FYNNEI. The CDR3 runs 15 residues. In nucleotides, the CDR3 is TGTGCCAGCAGTGTCACGACAGGGGGAAATTCACCCCTCCACTTT. This translates into CASSVTTGGNSPLHF. Drawing the rest from reference TRBV2 and TRBJ1-6, the complete variable domain is EPEVTQTPSHQVTQMGQEVILRCVPISNHLYFYWYRQILGQKVEFLVSFYNNEISEKSEIFDDQFSVERPDGSNFTLKIRSTKLEDSAMYFCASSVTTGGNSPLHFGNGTRLTVT.

Ten or more counts support this clone. The gene calls are TRBV7-9 and TRBJ1-5; 7 bases agree with TRBD1. Trimming cost V 1 base and J 7 bases; bases outside gene matches: 7. The CDR3 extends over 15 amino acids. CDR1 is SEHNR, CDR2 FQNEAQ, per germline (reference sequence). The CDR3: CASSLGDSSAQPQHF. The CDR3 DNA reads as TGTGCCAGCAGCTTAGGGGACAGCTCGGCGCAGCCCCAGCATTTT.

The rearrangement uses TRBV30 and TRBJ2-3, with 8 bases matching TRBD2. Losses at the gene ends were 4 bases for V and 4 bases for J; bases not matched to a gene: 7. The CDR3 length is 14 residues. The germline V gene has CDR1 GTSNPN and CDR2 SVGIG (reference sequence). The CDR3 DNA is TGTGCCTGGAAAAGCGGGAGCGTGCCAGATACGCAGTATTTT. Translation: CAWKSGSVPDTQYF.

In its sample, this clone was seen a few times. The V gene is TRBV10-3, the J gene TRBJ1-2; no firm D call. The germline gives CDR1 ENHRY, CDR2 SYGVKD. This CDR3 is 12 amino acids long. V was shortened by 2 bases and J by 4 bases, with 5 bases between the two germline ends. The CDR3 reads CAISEGSYGYTF. The CDR3 bases are TGTGCCATCAGTGAGGGGAGCTATGGCTACACCTTC.

The chain combines TRBV27 with TRBJ2-5; 7 bases are shared with TRBD1. With V trimmed by 3 bases and J by 6 bases, 4 bases remained unmatched. The CDR3 spans 13 residues. The germline gives CDR1 MNHEY, CDR2 SMNVEV (reference sequence). The CDR3 is CASSFDRVKTQYF. CDR3 nucleotide sequence: TGTGCCAGCAGTTTCGACAGGGTCAAGACCCAGTACTTC.

V usage is TRBV9 and J usage is TRBJ2-7; weak D call: TRBD2 (6 bases). This CDR3 comprises 15 residues. Trimming pared 0 bases from V and 2 bases from J, leaving 12 bases between. Germline CDR1 and CDR2: SGDLS and YYNGEE. The CDR3 loop is CASSVDLGGTYEQYF. CDR3 sequence (DNA): TGTGCCAGCAGCGTAGACCTGGGGGGAACCTACGAGCAGTACTTC.

A word on this clone: The junction does not match germline at one end; this may be a read error. The J gene is TRBJ2-1, the V gene TRBV4-1, with 10 bases fitting TRBD1. The CDR3 has 18 amino acids. Germline loops: CDR1 MGHRA, CDR2 YSYEKL. The CDR3 bases are TGCGCCAGCAGCCACCAAATGGGGTACGGGACAGGGGTCGATGAGCGGTTCTTC. Protein: CASSHQMGYGTGVDERFF.

V and J are TRBV10-2 and TRBJ2-5, with TRBD2 matching over 8 bases. With V trimmed by 10 bases and J by 2 bases, 12 bases remained unmatched. The CDR3 consists of 15 residues. The germline V gene has CDR1 WSHSY and CDR2 SAAADI. The CDR3, as DNA: TGCGCCACCTCGTGGGGTACGGGGGGGCAAGAGACCCAGTACTTC. Amino acid sequence: CATSWGTGGQETQYF.

The chain couples TRBV11-3 to TRBJ2-2, with D possibly being TRBD1 (5 bases). Germline CDR1 reads SGHNT; CDR2 reads YENEEA. The CDR3 is 14 amino acids. The V and J ends lost 0 bases and 5 bases respectively, with 7 bases between them. The CDR3 region is CASSLDRVTGELFF. The CDR3, as DNA: TGTGCCAGCAGCTTAGACAGGGTAACCGGGGAGCTGTTTTTT.

The CDR3 bases are TGCGCCAGCAGTGAGACCTACGAGCAGTACTTC. Translation gives CASSETYEQYF. This sequence joins TRBV10-2 and TRBJ2-5; D unresolved. The closer fit of TRBJ2-7 to the DNA end suggests the J call may be wrong. CDR1 and CDR2 (germline): WSHSY, SAAADI. The CDR3 covers 11 residues.

The chain combines TRBV18 with TRBJ2-6; 12 bases map to TRBD1. Trimming at V came to 6 bases and at J to 3 bases, leaving 12 bases not matched to a gene. The CDR3 extends over 19 amino acids. Germline V gene lookup returns CDR1 KGHSH and CDR2 LQKENI. This CDR3 reads CASSSSGTGGTGGANVLTF. CDR3 sequence (DNA): TGTGCCAGCTCTTCCTCCGGGACAGGGGGCACGGGTGGGGCCAACGTCCTGACTTTC. The whole variable domain, remainder taken from reference TRBV18 and TRBJ2-6, is NAGVMQNPRHLVRRRGQEARLRCSPMKGHSHVYWYRQLPEEGLKFMVYLQKENIIDESGMPKERFSAEFPKEGPSILRIQQVVRGDSAAYFCASSSSGTGGTGGANVLTFGAGSRLTVL.

V usage is TRBV15 and J usage is TRBJ2-1; maybe TRBD2 (6 bases). This CDR3 contains 15 residues. V dropped 0 bases and J dropped 8 bases, with 14 bases sitting between them. The germline V gene encodes CDR1 LNHNV and CDR2 YYDKDF (reference sequence). The CDR3, as DNA: TGTGCCACCAGCAGAGATTTAGTGACTAGTTATGAGCAGTTCTTC. Amino acid sequence: CATSRDLVTSYEQFF.

As to this clone: Other DNA sequences of this sample code for an identical CDR3. This rearrangement joins TRBV11-3 to TRBJ1-6; 10 bases match TRBD1. The trim removed 4 bases at V and 7 bases at J, leaving 1 base unmatched. This CDR3 is built from 14 residues. The germline V gene has CDR1 SGHNT and CDR2 YENEEA. CDR3 sequence: CASSSGQGNSPLHF. The CDR3 nucleotides read TGTGCCAGCAGCTCGGGACAGGGGAATTCACCCCTCCACTTT.

The rearrangement uses TRBV7-2 and TRBJ2-3; D might be TRBD2 (5 bases). Trimming removed 4 bases at V and 3 bases at J, with 14 bases between. Germline lookup yields CDR1 SGHTA and CDR2 FQGNSA. The CDR3 runs to 15 residues. The CDR3 here is CASSSRAVGTDTQYF. The CDR3 DNA reads TGTGCCAGCAGCTCGAGGGCCGTCGGGACAGATACGCAGTATTTT.

The rearrangement uses TRBV5-5 and TRBJ1-1; 10 nucleotides agree with TRBD1. CDR3 length: 15 amino acids. V dropped 4 bases and J dropped 5; count of bases not matched to a gene: 8. Germline assignment: CDR1 SGHKS and CDR2 YYEKEE (reference sequence). The CDR3 is CASSPATGGWTEAFF. CDR3 bases: TGTGCCAGCAGCCCAGCGACAGGGGGCTGGACTGAAGCTTTCTTT.